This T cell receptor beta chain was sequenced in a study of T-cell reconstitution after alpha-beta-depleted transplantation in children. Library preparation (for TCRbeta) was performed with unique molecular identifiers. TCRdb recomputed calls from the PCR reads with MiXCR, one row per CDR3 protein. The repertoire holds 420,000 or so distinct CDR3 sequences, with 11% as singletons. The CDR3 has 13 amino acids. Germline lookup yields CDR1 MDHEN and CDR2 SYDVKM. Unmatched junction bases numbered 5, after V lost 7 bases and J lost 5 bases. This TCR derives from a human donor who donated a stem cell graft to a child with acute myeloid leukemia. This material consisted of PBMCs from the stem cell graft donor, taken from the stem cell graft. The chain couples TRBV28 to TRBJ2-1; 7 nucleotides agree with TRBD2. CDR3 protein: CASTAGVHNEQFF. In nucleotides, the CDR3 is TGTGCCAGCACTGCGGGAGTCCACAATGAGCAGTTCTTC.